These 25 T cell receptor beta chains share one sample of origin, sequenced in a study of cytomegalovirus exposure and HLA in healthy donors. In the PCR, 60 Vbeta and 13 Jbeta primers were used. Sequenced by immunoSEQ multiplex PCR; TCRdb stores in-frame clones only, minus some. This sample has 85,000 to 100,000 clones; over 60% occur once, and the top ten carry over 2.5%. Sample: PBMCs. The receptor source for this set is a male donor in good health and CMV-seropositive.

This clone was seen just once. The chain recombines TRBV6-1 with TRBJ1-5, with 7 bases matching TRBD1. The CDR3 extends over 15 amino acids. Germline V gene sequence: CDR1 MNHNS, CDR2 SASEGT. V trimming: 5 bases; J trimming: 4 bases; junction bases outside the gene matches: 8. The CDR3 DNA reads TGTGCCAGCAGTCCCATCGCAGGGGGTAATCAGCCCCAGCATTTT. Encoded protein: CASSPIAGGNQPQHF.

This rearrangement joins TRBV30 to TRBJ2-3, with 10 positions matching TRBD2. CDR1 is GTSNPN and CDR2 is SVGIG in the germline V gene (reference sequence). The CDR3 consists of 17 residues. V trimming: 2 bases; J trimming: 3 bases; junction bases outside the gene matches: 11. CDR3 in amino acids: CAWSLSGGVRGTDTQYF. CDR3 DNA: TGTGCCTGGAGTTTAAGCGGGGGGGTGCGGGGAACAGATACGCAGTATTTT.

The chain links TRBV28 to TRBJ2-7; possibly TRBD2 for D (6 bases). Germline loops: CDR1 MDHEN, CDR2 SYDVKM. The V end lost 6 bases, the J end lost 0 bases, and 15 bases lay between the germline ends. CDR3 size: 15 residues. This CDR3 reads CASSRTSSGSYEQYF. The CDR3 coding sequence is TGTGCCAGCAGCCGTACTAGCTCCGGCTCCTACGAGCAGTACTTC. Combining the CDR3 with reference TRBV28 and TRBJ2-7 gives the whole variable domain DVKVTQSSRYLVKRTGEKVFLECVQDMDHENMFWYRQDPGLGLRLIYFSYDVKMKEKGDIPEGYSVSREKKERFSLILESASTNQTSMYLCASSRTSSGSYEQYFGPGTRLTVT.

On this clone itself: The germline gene is not matched at one end of the junction; a read error may be the cause. The chain joins TRBV7-7 to TRBJ2-3; 8 positions match TRBD1. Germline V gene data show CDR1 as SSHAT and CDR2 as FNYEAQ (reference sequence). There are 14 residues in the CDR3. In DNA form, the CDR3 reads TGTGCTAGCAGCTCAACCCCGACAGGGGCCACGCAGTATTTT. This sequence encodes CASSSTPTGATQYF.

V gene TRBV7-2 combines with J gene TRBJ1-1; D remains unclear. Germline V gives CDR1 SGHTA, CDR2 FQGNSA. The CDR3 runs to 13 residues. Trimming took 5 bases from V and 3 from J, leaving 10 bases between them. DNA of the CDR3: TGTGCCAGCAGCCCCCTTTTTGACACTGAAGCTTTCTTT. Translation: CASSPLFDTEAFF.

This rearrangement joins TRBV7-6 to TRBJ2-5; weak D call: TRBD2 (6 bases). The germline CDR1 and CDR2 sequences are SGHVS and FNYEAQ. The CDR3 loop spans 13 amino acids. V was shortened by 2 bases and J by 5 bases, with 9 bases between the two germline ends. The chain's CDR3 is CASSLSRGETQYF. The CDR3 DNA follows: TGTGCCAGCAGCTTAAGTCGGGGGGAGACCCAGTACTTC.

The chain has TRBV11-3 and TRBJ2-1, with TRBD1 as a possible D gene (6 bases). Germline values: CDR1 SGHNT, CDR2 YENEEA. This CDR3 has 13 residues. The V end lost 5 bases, the J end lost 7 bases, and 12 bases lay between the germline ends. CDR3 loop: CASSAGTTNEQFF. The CDR3 coding sequence is TGTGCCAGCAGCGCAGGGACAACGAATGAGCAGTTCTTC.

The V and J genes are TRBV15 and TRBJ2-5, with D perhaps matching TRBD2 (5 bases). The CDR3 consists of 17 residues. In germline, CDR1 is LNHNV, CDR2 YYDKDF (reference sequence). The ends were cut back, 0 bases at V and 2 bases at J, with 16 bases in the middle. CDR3 nucleotide sequence: TGTGCCACCAGCAGAGATCGGAGGCCGGCCCGACAAGAGACCCAGTACTTC. Translated, it gives CATSRDRRPARQETQYF.

The rearrangement links TRBV29-1 to TRBJ2-5, with 7 bases fitting TRBD2. There are 11 residues in the CDR3. V shed 8 bases and J 5 bases; nucleotides not matched to a gene: 5. CDR1 SQVTM and CDR2 ANQGSEA come from the germline V gene. The CDR3 coding sequence is TGCAGCACGTGGCGGGAGGAGACCCAGTACTTC. Translation: CSTWREETQYF.

CDR3 nucleotides: TGCAGTGCCAAATCTAGCGACGAGCAGTACTTC. As protein: CSAKSSDEQYF. The chain has TRBV20-1 and TRBJ2-7; D might be TRBD2 (6 bases). This CDR3 is built from 11 residues. The V gene lost 6 bases and the J gene lost 5 bases, with 11 bases spanning the gap. Germline V gene sequence: CDR1 DFQATT, CDR2 SNEGSKA (reference sequence).

The V call is TRBV28, the J call TRBJ1-2; TRBD1 aligns across 7 bases. Per the germline V gene, CDR1 is MDHEN and CDR2 is SYDVKM. This CDR3 spans 15 amino acids. The V gene end was trimmed by 4 bases and the J gene end by 6 bases; junction bases not matched to a gene: 11. CDR3 residues: CASSSPRTGLNGYTF. The CDR3 DNA reads as TGTGCCAGCAGTTCCCCTCGGACAGGATTAAATGGCTACACCTTC.

This clone was seen a few times. The V call is TRBV6-5, the J call TRBJ1-4; no firm D call. V lost 2 bases and J 5 bases, leaving 9 bases between the germline ends. The CDR3 sequence is 14 residues long. Germline assignment: CDR1 MNHEY and CDR2 SVGAGI. For the CDR3, the DNA is TGTGCCAGCAGTTACCGTGGCTCCAATGAAAAACTGTTTTTT. It yields the protein CASSYRGSNEKLFF.

Here the CDR3 reads CASSPLLTGANVLTF. CDR3 DNA sequence: TGTGCCAGCAGCCCGCTACTAACAGGGGCCAACGTCCTGACTTTC. The chain has TRBV4-2 and TRBJ2-6; no firm D call. The ends were cut back, 4 bases at V and 4 bases at J, with 11 bases in the middle. CDR1 LGHNA and CDR2 YNFKEQ come from the germline V gene. The CDR3 totals 15 residues.

The rearrangement links TRBV6-5 to TRBJ2-7; 10 bases line up with TRBD1. V shed 2 bases, J shed 3 bases, and the junction held 4 bases outside the gene matches. The CDR3 is made up of 15 amino acids. Germline assignment: CDR1 MNHEY and CDR2 SVGAGI. DNA of the CDR3: TGTGCCAGCAGTTACGGGACAGGGGTCATCTACGAGCAGTACTTC. The encoded protein is CASSYGTGVIYEQYF.

The rearrangement links TRBV4-1 to TRBJ2-3; D possibly corresponds to TRBD1 (6 bases). Germline CDR1 is MGHRA and CDR2 is YSYEKL. CDR3 length: 18 amino acids. The V and J ends lost 0 bases and 2 bases respectively, with 18 bases between them. The CDR3 sequence is CASSQEGQLGGSTDTQYF. Here the CDR3 DNA reads TGCGCCAGCAGCCAAGAAGGGCAGCTAGGGGGTTCCACAGATACGCAGTATTTT.

The V and J genes are TRBV5-8 and TRBJ1-1, with TRBD1 as a possible D gene (5 bases). The V end lost 3 bases, the J end lost 1 base, and 7 bases lay between the germline ends. The CDR3 is 13 amino acids. Germline CDR1 is SGHTS and CDR2 is YDEGEE. The CDR3 reads CASSWGGNTEAFF. The DNA for the CDR3 is TGTGCCAGCAGCTGGGGGGGGAACACTGAAGCTTTCTTT. Together with reference TRBV5-8 and TRBJ1-1, the CDR3 gives the full variable domain: EAGVTQSPTHLIKTRGQQATLRCSPISGHTSVYWYQQALGLGLQFLLWYDEGEERNRGNFPPRFSGRQFPNYSSELNVNALELEDSALYLCASSWGGNTEAFFGQGTRLTVV.

The V gene is TRBV11-2, the J gene TRBJ2-2, with TRBD2 matching over 8 bases. Germline CDR1 is SGHAT and CDR2 is FQNNGV. The CDR3 runs to 16 residues. V trimming: 5 bases; J trimming: 5 bases; junction bases outside the gene matches: 10. The CDR3 sequence is CASSPRTSRGTGELFF. The DNA for the CDR3 is TGTGCCAGCAGCCCCCGGACTAGCCGCGGGACCGGGGAGCTGTTTTTT. Based on the CDR3 plus reference TRBV11-2 and TRBJ2-2, the full variable domain is EAGVAQSPRYKIIEKRQSVAFWCNPISGHATLYWYQQILGQGPKLLIQFQNNGVVDDSQLPKDRFSAERLKGVDSTLKIQPAKLEDSAVYLCASSPRTSRGTGELFFGEGSRLTVL.

This clone has more than one count but fewer than ten. V and J are TRBV4-3 and TRBJ1-2, with 7 positions matching TRBD1. V was pared by 0 bases and J by 2 bases, with 6 bases of the junction left unmatched. The V gene's germline CDR1 is LGHNA and CDR2 YSLEER. The CDR3 length is 16 residues. The CDR3 spells CASSQDNPGGNYGYTF. The CDR3 nucleotides read TGCGCCAGCAGCCAAGATAATCCAGGGGGGAACTATGGCTACACCTTC.

The J gene is TRBJ1-6, the V gene TRBV19; tentative D call: TRBD1 (6 bases). The ends were cut back, 5 bases at V and 8 bases at J, with 16 bases in the middle. This CDR3 is 15 amino acids long. Per germline, CDR1 LNHDA and CDR2 SQIVND (reference sequence). CDR3 DNA: TGTGCCAGTAGTCTAGGGGACCAGGGGTATTCACCCCTCCACTTT. Its translation: CASSLGDQGYSPLHF.

The J gene is TRBJ2-1, the V gene TRBV28; TRBD2 aligns across 11 bases. V was pared by 6 bases and J by 1 base, with 2 bases of the junction left unmatched. Germline V gene data show CDR1 as MDHEN and CDR2 as SYDVKM. This CDR3 region has 15 residues. In DNA, the CDR3 is TGTGCCAGCAGCCTAGCGGGGGGTTCCTACAATGAGCAGTTCTTC. It specifies CASSLAGGSYNEQFF.

The chain joins TRBV4-1 to TRBJ2-5, with D possibly TRBD2 on 5 matching bases. The CDR3 has 15 amino acids. CDR1 is MGHRA and CDR2 is YSYEKL in the germline V gene. V shed 4 bases and J shed 2 bases, with 14 bases lying between them. The CDR3 is CASSPRRPGQETQYF. The CDR3 DNA is TGCGCCAGCAGCCCCCGCAGGCCGGGGCAAGAGACCCAGTACTTC.

V and J are TRBV14 and TRBJ1-3, with D possibly matching TRBD1 (6 bases). The CDR3 is 14 amino acids. CDR1 is SGHDN and CDR2 is FVKESK in the germline V gene. V gave up 3 bases and J gave up 1 base, with 7 bases separating them. CDR3 DNA sequence: TGTGCCAGCAGCCACACAGGGTCTGGAAACACCATATATTTT. As protein: CASSHTGSGNTIYF.

The chain employs TRBV6-5 and TRBJ1-1, with 8 positions matching TRBD1. The CDR3 is 14 residues long. Germline V gene lookup returns CDR1 MNHEY and CDR2 SVGAGI. V lost 8 bases to trimming and J lost 1 base; unmatched junction nucleotides: 6. CDR3: CASLGQGQNTEAFF. The CDR3 DNA reads TGTGCCAGCCTTGGACAGGGCCAGAACACTGAAGCTTTCTTT.

V gene TRBV6-6 combines with J gene TRBJ1-2; D is ambiguous. V was clipped by 0 bases and J by 7 bases, with 9 bases between them. The CDR3 contains 13 residues. Germline V gives CDR1 MNHNY, CDR2 SVGAGI (reference sequence). This CDR3 is CASSYSGIFGYTF. CDR3 DNA sequence: TGTGCCAGCAGTTACTCCGGGATTTTTGGCTACACCTTC.

This chain joins TRBV29-1 and TRBJ1-3; D gene uncertain. Looked up from germline, CDR1 is SQVTM and CDR2 is ANQGSEA. V was cut by 4 bases and J by 2 bases, with 12 bases left in between. CDR3 length: 14 residues. The CDR3 DNA reads TGCAGCGTTGGGTCCGGAGGTCCTGGAAACACCATATATTTT. It yields the protein CSVGSGGPGNTIYF. Complete variable domain (other parts from reference TRBV29-1 and TRBJ1-3): SAVISQKPSRDICQRGTSLTIQCQVDSQVTMMFWYRQQPGQSLTLIATANQGSEATYESGFVIDKFPISRPNLTFSTLTVSNMSPEDSSIYLCSVGSGGPGNTIYFGEGSWLTVV.